This T cell receptor (beta chain) was identified in a study of T cells in Graves' hyperthyroidism and ophthalmopathy. As for the study in general: Once the initial diagnosis was made, peripheral blood was obtained before any treatment.

A remark on this clonotype: As yet, its antigen is unknown. Because the CDR3 is missing its conserved closing phenylalanine or tryptophan, this is likely a read error.

CDR3 length equals 14 residues. Germline V gene lookup returns CDR1 MNHNS and CDR2 SASEGT. The V and J ends lost 5 bases and 5 bases respectively, with 13 bases between them. Using RNA transcripts as the source, TCR beta CDR3 regions were amplified. HTBI primers were employed in a first-round RT-PCR of the TCR CDR3. TCRdb re-called the multiplex PCR reads through MiXCR, storing one row per CDR3 protein. The sample records approximately 600,000 distinct CDR3 sequences, more than 20% being singletons. Whole-study results and caveats: In the blood, most expanded thyroid clonotypes above 0.001 appeared as well.

Lactation, pregnancy, other autoimmune disease or uncontrolled infection excluded patients. The chain couples TRBV6-1 to TRBJ1-5; perhaps TRBD1 as D (5 bases). Sequencing was done on a sample of blood. The receptor was derived from a man aged 30-40 years with Graves' ophthalmopathy. The CDR3 region has the DNA TGTGCCAGCAGTAAAAGACAGTCAGATCAGCCCCAGCATCTT. The encoded protein is CASSKRQSDQPQHL.